The next 16 T cell receptor beta chains were all read from a single sample in a study of CD8 T cells in ankylosing spondylitis. Points from the study as a whole: Fewer than ten highly homologous variants made up a TCR beta motif, and this motif appeared characteristic of ankylosing spondylitis blood.

MiXCR, run by TCRdb on the 5' RACE reads, gives a single entry per CDR3 protein. In the table there are some 840,000 distinct CDR3 sequences, approximately 12% of which are singletons. For these receptors, no antigen is known. The material sequenced was blood, either unsorted or a sorted T cell fraction (not recorded which). The source is a male donor with ankylosing spondylitis.

Ten or more counts support this clonotype. J is TRBJ1-1 and V is TRBV7-6, with 9 bases identical to TRBD1. Germline assignment: CDR1 SGHVS and CDR2 FNYEAQ. The CDR3 is 13 residues long. J gave up 6 bases and V 3 bases, and 2 bases lay outside the gene matches. CDR3 protein: CASSFGTGSEAFF. CDR3 DNA: TGTGCCAGCAGCTTCGGGACAGGGTCTGAAGCTTTCTTT.

V and J are TRBV2 and TRBJ1-6; 10 nucleotides line up with TRBD1. This CDR3 spans 15 amino acids. J gave up 7 bases and V 5 bases, and 5 bases lay outside the gene matches. In germline, CDR1 is SNHLY, CDR2 FYNNEI. CDR3 amino acids: CASSYGTGDNSPLHF. The CDR3 DNA reads as TGTGCCAGCAGTTACGGGACAGGGGACAATTCACCCCTCCACTTT.

This clonotype has only a few counts. The J gene is TRBJ2-2, the V gene TRBV4-1; TRBD2 is a possible D gene (5 bases). Per the germline V gene, CDR1 is MGHRA and CDR2 is YSYEKL. This CDR3 is built from 17 residues. Trimming stripped 2 bases from V and 4 bases from J, with 17 bases between. CDR3 sequence: CASSQRLWGDGTGELFF. CDR3 sequence (DNA): TGCGCCAGCAGCCAACGTCTTTGGGGAGATGGCACCGGGGAGCTGTTTTTT.

This clonotype has ten or more counts. The chain combines TRBV29-1 with TRBJ2-3, with 12 bases matching TRBD2. CDR1 and CDR2 from the germline V gene are SQVTM and ANQGSEA. The CDR3 is 16 amino acids. The J segment lost 3 bases and the V segment lost 6 bases, leaving 10 bases of the junction unmatched. For the CDR3, the DNA is TGCAGCGTGGGAAGACTAGCGGGAGTGTATACAGATACGCAGTATTTT. Residues: CSVGRLAGVYTDTQYF.

There are a few counts of this clonotype. This chain links TRBV20-1 with TRBJ2-4, with TRBD1 identical over 7 bases. This CDR3 has 12 residues. CDR1 is DFQATT and CDR2 is SNEGSKA in the germline V gene (reference sequence). V was clipped by 6 bases and J by 7 bases; unmatched bases: 6. CDR3 in DNA: TGCAGTGCCCGGACAGGTGGGAACATTCAGTACTTC. This sequence encodes CSARTGGNIQYF.

The rearrangement joins TRBV7-9 to TRBJ1-5, with 7 bases aligning to TRBD1. There are 15 residues in the CDR3. The V segment lost 5 bases and the J segment 6 bases; nucleotides outside the gene matches: 10. Germline-derived CDR1 and CDR2 are SEHNR and FQNEAQ (reference sequence). This CDR3 is CASSPQTGKGQPQHF. The DNA of the CDR3 is TGTGCCAGCAGCCCGCAGACAGGGAAGGGTCAGCCCCAGCATTTT.

The chain employs TRBV4-3 and TRBJ1-2, with D tentatively TRBD1 (5 bases). Germline V gene lookup returns CDR1 LGHNA and CDR2 YSLEER. The CDR3 runs 15 residues. The V end was cut by 4 bases, the J end by 4 bases, with 16 bases between. DNA for the CDR3: TGCGCCAGCAGCCCCCAATCGGGACGGGCCTATGGCTACACCTTC. Its protein is CASSPQSGRAYGYTF.

This clonotype was counted at least ten times. The chain combines TRBV4-2 with TRBJ1-2; D remains ambiguous. With 0 bases removed from V and 7 bases from J, the gap between germline ends came to 9 bases. The CDR3 totals 13 residues. Per the germline V gene, CDR1 is LGHNA and CDR2 is YNFKEQ. The DNA of the CDR3 is TGTGCCAGCAGCCAAGATTGGCGGACTGGCTACACCTTC. It is translated as CASSQDWRTGYTF.

This clonotype was observed a handful of times. This chain connects TRBV5-1 to TRBJ1-1; TRBD1 might be the D (6 bases). Trimming removed 4 bases from V and 7 bases from J, with 17 bases in between. CDR1 is SGHRS, CDR2 YFSETQ, per germline. The length of the CDR3 is 14 residues. CDR3 amino acids: CASSPRVGGDEAFF. In nucleotides, the CDR3 is TGCGCCAGCAGCCCGCGAGTTGGGGGCGATGAAGCTTTCTTT.

In this sample, this clonotype turned up many times. The chain has TRBV20-1 and TRBJ2-7; 7 nucleotides line up with TRBD1. There are 14 residues in the CDR3. Trimming at V came to 6 bases and at J to 0 bases, leaving 8 bases not matched to a gene. Germline V gene sequence: CDR1 DFQATT, CDR2 SNEGSKA (reference sequence). The CDR3 is CSALRAGGSYEQYF. CDR3 bases: TGCAGTGCCCTCAGGGCAGGGGGCTCCTACGAGCAGTACTTC.

This clonotype was recorded a few times. This chain connects TRBV20-1 to TRBJ2-3; TRBD1 might be the D (5 bases). Per the germline V gene, CDR1 is DFQATT and CDR2 is SNEGSKA (reference sequence). This CDR3 region has 15 residues. Trimming took off 6 bases at V and 3 bases at J, with 19 bases between the two ends. The CDR3 here is CSAPPWGAGTDTQYF. The CDR3 DNA follows: TGCAGTGCCCCCCCTTGGGGCGCCGGGACAGATACGCAGTATTTT.

This clonotype was observed many times. This chain connects TRBV10-1 to TRBJ1-1, with D unclear. The V gene lost 0 bases and the J gene lost 11 bases, with 16 bases spanning the gap. CDR3 length: 14 amino acids. Germline CDR1 reads WNHNN; CDR2 reads SYGVQD (reference sequence). The CDR3 sequence is CASSESGSPTSAFF. The DNA for the CDR3 is TGCGCCAGCAGTGAGTCTGGCTCGCCCACCTCTGCTTTCTTT.

This clonotype appeared many times. The chain has TRBV4-3 and TRBJ2-3; D is possibly TRBD2 (6 bases). Trimming pared 1 base from V and 4 bases from J, leaving 12 bases between. CDR1 is LGHNA, CDR2 YSLEER, per germline. The CDR3 runs to 15 residues. For the CDR3, the DNA is TGCGCCAGCAGCCAAGCGGGAGACGGGGCAGATACGCAGTATTTT. It encodes CASSQAGDGADTQYF.

The chain joins TRBV4-2 to TRBJ2-5; 9 nucleotides line up with TRBD1. The V gene's germline CDR1 is LGHNA and CDR2 YNFKEQ. The CDR3 contains 15 residues. The trim removed 3 bases at V and 5 bases at J, leaving 7 bases unmatched. CDR3 coding DNA: TGTGCCAGCAGCCAGGACAGGGGTCGCGGGGAGACCCAGTACTTC. Encoded protein: CASSQDRGRGETQYF.

The chain uses TRBV10-3 and TRBJ1-2; no definite D call. The CDR3 consists of 14 residues. Germline-derived CDR1 and CDR2 are ENHRY and SYGVKD. V lost 0 bases, J lost 8 bases, and 13 bases lay in between. In DNA form, the CDR3 reads TGTGCCATCAGTGAGTCAGTTGGTCAGGACGGCTACACCTTC. Its protein product is CAISESVGQDGYTF.

This clonotype appeared many times. The chain couples TRBV7-8 to TRBJ1-2, with a weak D call TRBD1 (5 bases). Germline V gene data show CDR1 as SGHVS and CDR2 as FQNEAQ. Trimming stripped 3 bases from V and 3 bases from J, with 8 bases between. The CDR3 length is 13 residues. CDR3 bases: TGTGCCAGCAGCTTCGGGGGGGACTATGGCTACACCTTC. Its translation: CASSFGGDYGYTF.